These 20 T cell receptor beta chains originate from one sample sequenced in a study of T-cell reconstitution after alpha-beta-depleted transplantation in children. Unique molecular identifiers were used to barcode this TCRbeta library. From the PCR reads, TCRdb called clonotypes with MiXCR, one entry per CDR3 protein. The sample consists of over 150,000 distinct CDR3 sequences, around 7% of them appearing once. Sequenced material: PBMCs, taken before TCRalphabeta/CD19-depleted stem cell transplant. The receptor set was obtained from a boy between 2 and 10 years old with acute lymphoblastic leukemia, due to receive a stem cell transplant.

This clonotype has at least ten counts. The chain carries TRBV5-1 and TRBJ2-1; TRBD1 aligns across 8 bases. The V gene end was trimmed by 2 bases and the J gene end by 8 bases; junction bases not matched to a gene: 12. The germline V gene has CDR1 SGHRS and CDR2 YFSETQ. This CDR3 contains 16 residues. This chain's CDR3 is CASSFSGTGRSDEQFF. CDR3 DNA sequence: TGCGCCAGCAGCTTTTCCGGGACAGGAAGATCCGATGAGCAGTTCTTC.

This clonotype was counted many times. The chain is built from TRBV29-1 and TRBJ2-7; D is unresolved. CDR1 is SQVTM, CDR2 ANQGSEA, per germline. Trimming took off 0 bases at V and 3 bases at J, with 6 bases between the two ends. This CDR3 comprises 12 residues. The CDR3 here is CSVEENIYEQYF. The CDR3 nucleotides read TGCAGCGTTGAAGAAAACATCTACGAGCAGTACTTC.

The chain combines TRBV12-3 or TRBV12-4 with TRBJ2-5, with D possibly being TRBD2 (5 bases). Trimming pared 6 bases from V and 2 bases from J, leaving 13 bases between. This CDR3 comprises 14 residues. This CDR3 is CASSPQTMQETQYF. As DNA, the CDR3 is TGTGCCAGCAGCCCACAGACTATGCAAGAGACCCAGTACTTC.

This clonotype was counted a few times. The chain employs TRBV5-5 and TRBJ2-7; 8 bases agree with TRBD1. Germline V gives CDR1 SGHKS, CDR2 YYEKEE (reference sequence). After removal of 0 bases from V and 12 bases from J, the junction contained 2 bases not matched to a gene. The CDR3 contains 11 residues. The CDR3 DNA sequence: TGTGCCAGCAGCTTGGGGGACAGGATGTACTTC. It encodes CASSLGDRMYF.

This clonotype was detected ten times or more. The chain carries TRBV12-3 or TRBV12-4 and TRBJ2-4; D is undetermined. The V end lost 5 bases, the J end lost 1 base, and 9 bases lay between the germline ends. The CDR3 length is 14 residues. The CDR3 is CASSRRAAKNIQYF. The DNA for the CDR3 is TGTGCCAGCAGTAGAAGGGCCGCCAAAAACATTCAGTACTTC.

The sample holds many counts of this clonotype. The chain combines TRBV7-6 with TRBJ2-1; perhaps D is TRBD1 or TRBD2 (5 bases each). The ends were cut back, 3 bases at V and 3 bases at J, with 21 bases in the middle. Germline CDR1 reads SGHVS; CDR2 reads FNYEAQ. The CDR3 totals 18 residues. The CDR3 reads CASSFRESRLTSYNEQFF. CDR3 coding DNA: TGTGCCAGCAGCTTCAGGGAATCCCGACTAACGAGCTACAATGAGCAGTTCTTC. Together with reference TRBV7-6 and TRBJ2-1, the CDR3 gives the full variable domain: GAGVSQSPRYKVTKRGQDVALRCDPISGHVSLYWYRQALGQGPEFLTYFNYEAQQDKSGLPNDRFSAERPEGSISTLTIQRTEQRDSAMYRCASSFRESRLTSYNEQFFGPGTRLTVL.

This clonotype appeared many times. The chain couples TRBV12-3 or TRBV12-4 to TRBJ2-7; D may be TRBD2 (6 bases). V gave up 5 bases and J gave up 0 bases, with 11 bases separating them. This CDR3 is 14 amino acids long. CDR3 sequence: CASSPGGDSYEQYF. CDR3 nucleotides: TGTGCCAGCAGTCCAGGAGGGGACTCCTACGAGCAGTACTTC.

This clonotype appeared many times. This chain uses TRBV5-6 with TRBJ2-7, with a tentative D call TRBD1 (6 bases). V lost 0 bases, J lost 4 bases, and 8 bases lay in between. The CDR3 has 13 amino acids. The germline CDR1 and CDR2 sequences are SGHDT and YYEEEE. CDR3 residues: CASSLGQEYEQYF. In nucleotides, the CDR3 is TGTGCCAGCAGCTTGGGACAGGAGTACGAGCAGTACTTC.

CDR3 amino acids: CASSQASDRVREQFF. In DNA, the CDR3 is TGTGCCAGCAGCCAGGCTAGCGATCGAGTGCGTGAGCAGTTCTTC. This chain links TRBV4-2 with TRBJ2-1; D is perhaps TRBD2 (6 bases). The CDR3 has 15 amino acids. Trimming pared 3 bases from V and 9 bases from J, leaving 18 bases between. CDR1 is LGHNA and CDR2 is YNFKEQ in the germline V gene.

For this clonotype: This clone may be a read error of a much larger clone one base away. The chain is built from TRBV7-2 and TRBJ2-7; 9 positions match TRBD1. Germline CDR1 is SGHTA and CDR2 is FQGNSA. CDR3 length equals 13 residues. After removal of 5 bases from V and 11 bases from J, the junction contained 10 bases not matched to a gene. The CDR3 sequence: CASSPDRGVGEYF. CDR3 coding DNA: TGTGCCAGCAGCCCAGACAGGGGGGTCGGAGAGTACTTC.

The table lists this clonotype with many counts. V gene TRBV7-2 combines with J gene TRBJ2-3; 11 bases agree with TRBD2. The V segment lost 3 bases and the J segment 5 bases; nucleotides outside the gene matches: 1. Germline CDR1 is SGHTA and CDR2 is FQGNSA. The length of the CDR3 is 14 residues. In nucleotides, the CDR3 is TGTGCCAGCAGCTTCCTAGCGGGGGGAGATACGCAGTATTTT. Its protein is CASSFLAGGDTQYF. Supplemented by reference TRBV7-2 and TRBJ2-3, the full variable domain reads GAGVSQSPSNKVTEKGKDVELRCDPISGHTALYWYRQSLGQGLEFLIYFQGNSAPDKSGLPSDRFSAERTGGSVSTLTIQRTQQEDSAVYLCASSFLAGGDTQYFGPGTRLTVL.

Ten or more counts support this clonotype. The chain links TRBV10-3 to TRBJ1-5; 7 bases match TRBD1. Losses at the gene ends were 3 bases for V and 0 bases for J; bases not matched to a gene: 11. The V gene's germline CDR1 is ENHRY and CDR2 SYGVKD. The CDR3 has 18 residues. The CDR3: CAISDPTGRMDSNQPQHF. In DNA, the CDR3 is TGTGCCATCAGTGACCCGACAGGGCGGATGGATAGCAATCAGCCCCAGCATTTT.

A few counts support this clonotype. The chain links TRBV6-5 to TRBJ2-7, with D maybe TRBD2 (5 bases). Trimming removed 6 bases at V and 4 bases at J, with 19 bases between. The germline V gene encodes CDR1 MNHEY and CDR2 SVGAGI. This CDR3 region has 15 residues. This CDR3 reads CASSDLEAGLYEQYF. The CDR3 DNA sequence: TGTGCCAGCAGCGATCTCGAGGCGGGTTTGTACGAGCAGTACTTC.

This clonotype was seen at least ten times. In DNA, the CDR3 is TGTGCCAGCAGTCCCCCCGGACTAGCGGGAGGATACGAGCAGTACTTC. As protein: CASSPPGLAGGYEQYF. The chain employs TRBV28 and TRBJ2-7; the match to TRBD2 covers 14 bases. Germline CDR1 MDHEN, CDR2 SYDVKM. V lost 5 bases to trimming and J lost 4 bases; unmatched junction nucleotides: 7. The CDR3 has 16 residues.

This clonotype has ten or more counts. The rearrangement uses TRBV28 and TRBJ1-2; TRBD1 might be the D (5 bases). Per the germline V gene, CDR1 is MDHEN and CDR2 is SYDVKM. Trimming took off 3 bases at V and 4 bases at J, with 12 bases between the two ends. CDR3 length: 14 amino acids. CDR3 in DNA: TGTGCCAGCAGTTTGGTTACGGGACTCTATGGCTACACCTTC. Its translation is CASSLVTGLYGYTF.

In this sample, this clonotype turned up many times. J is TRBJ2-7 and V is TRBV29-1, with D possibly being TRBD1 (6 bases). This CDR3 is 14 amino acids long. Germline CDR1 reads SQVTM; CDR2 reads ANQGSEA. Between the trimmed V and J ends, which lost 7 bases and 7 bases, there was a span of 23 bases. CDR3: CSARPDSLREEQYF. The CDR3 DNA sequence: TGCAGCGCCCGCCCGGACAGCCTAAGAGAGGAGCAGTACTTC.

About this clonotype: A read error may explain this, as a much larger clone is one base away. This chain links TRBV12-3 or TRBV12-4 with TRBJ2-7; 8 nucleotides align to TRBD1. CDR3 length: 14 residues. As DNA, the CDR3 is TGTGCCAGCAGTGGACAGGGTGAGTTCTACGAGCAGTGCTTC. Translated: CASSGQGEFYEQCF.

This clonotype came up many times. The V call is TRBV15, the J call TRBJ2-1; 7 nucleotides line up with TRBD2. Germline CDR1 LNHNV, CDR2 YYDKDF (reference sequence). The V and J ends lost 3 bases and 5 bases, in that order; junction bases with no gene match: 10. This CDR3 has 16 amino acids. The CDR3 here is CATSSVAGSGHNEQFF. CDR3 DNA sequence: TGTGCCACCAGCAGCGTTGCGGGTAGCGGGCACAATGAGCAGTTCTTC.

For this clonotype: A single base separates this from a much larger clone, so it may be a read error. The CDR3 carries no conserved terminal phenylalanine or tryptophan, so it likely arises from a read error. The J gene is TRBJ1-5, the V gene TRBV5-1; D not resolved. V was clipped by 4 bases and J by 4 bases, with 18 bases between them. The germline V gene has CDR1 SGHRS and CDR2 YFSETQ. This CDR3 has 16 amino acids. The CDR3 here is CASSPGTIGGNQPQHC. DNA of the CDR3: TGCGCCAGCAGCCCTGGAACAATAGGAGGGAATCAGCCCCAGCATTGT.

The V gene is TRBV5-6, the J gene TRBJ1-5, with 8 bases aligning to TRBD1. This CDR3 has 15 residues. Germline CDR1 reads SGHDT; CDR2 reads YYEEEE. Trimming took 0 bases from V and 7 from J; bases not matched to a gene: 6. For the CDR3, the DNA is TGTGCCAGCAGCTTGGGGGCAGGGGACAGGCAGCCCCAGCATTTT. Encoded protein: CASSLGAGDRQPQHF.